This T cell receptor beta chain was retrieved from a study of Graves' ophthalmopathy and Graves' hyperthyroidism. Study outcomes and limitations: Between ophthalmopathy and stable hyperthyroidism, a 13-signature model drew a separation with about 85% sensitivity and about 80% specificity.

This clonotype was detected many times. Antigen unknown. Scientists amplified the TCR beta CDR3 regions from RNA transcripts. Investigators did first-round RT-PCR with HTBI primers, then second-round multiplex PCR. TCRdb reanalysed the multiplex PCR reads using MiXCR and keeps one entry per CDR3 protein. The repertoire holds 680,000 or so distinct CDR3 sequences, with 22% as singletons. Additional autoimmune diseases, uncontrolled infections, pregnancy or lactation disqualified patients. Symptoms, serum thyroxine and TRAb, thyroid ultrasound, and orbital computed tomography formed the diagnostic basis. The sequencing input was peripheral blood. The receptor's source is a young woman with stable Graves' hyperthyroidism. Some clones in this sample may be carry-over from other donors' samples.

In nucleotides, the CDR3 is TGCAGTGCTAGAGTAGGGCAGTACTATGGCTACACCTTC. Its protein product is CSARVGQYYGYTF. V and J are TRBV20-1 and TRBJ1-2; D unresolved. From germline, CDR1 is DFQATT and CDR2 SNEGSKA (reference sequence). Trimming pared 1 base from V and 3 bases from J, leaving 9 bases between. This CDR3 spans 13 amino acids.